This entry lists 28 T cell receptor beta chains sequenced from one sample in a study of beta chain features in type 1 diabetes. The sequenced template was cDNA made from the entire isolated RNA. Data came from immunoSEQ multiplex PCR; TCRdb stores just in-frame clones and leaves some out. The table shows approximately 300,000 clones, with approximately 9.9% occurring only once. Input material: naive CD4+ T cells from blood. The source is a woman aged 25-40 years in good health.

The sample holds a few counts of this clone. This chain uses TRBV6-6 with TRBJ2-2; unclear D gene. The germline V gene has CDR1 MNHNY and CDR2 SVGAGI (reference sequence). This CDR3 is built from 16 residues. V lost 0 bases and J 0 bases, leaving 8 bases between the germline ends. CDR3 DNA: TGTGCCAGCAGTTACTCGTACAGAACGAACACCGGGGAGCTGTTTTTT. Its translation: CASSYSYRTNTGELFF.

This clone was seen a handful of times. The chain is built from TRBV5-4 and TRBJ2-1, with 9 nucleotides matching TRBD2. The germline V gene encodes CDR1 SGHNT and CDR2 YYREEE (reference sequence). The CDR3 totals 16 residues. With V trimmed by 3 bases and J by 3 bases, 7 bases remained unmatched. CDR3 bases: TGTGCCAGCAGCTCCGGGGGTAGCGGGAGCTACAATGAGCAGTTCTTC. Protein: CASSSGGSGSYNEQFF.

This clone came up a few times. J is TRBJ2-7 and V is TRBV5-1; TRBD1 is a possible D gene (5 bases). The germline gives CDR1 SGHRS, CDR2 YFSETQ. The CDR3 is 13 residues long. V was trimmed by 4 bases and J by 1 base, leaving 9 bases between them. CDR3 nucleotides: TGCGCCAGCAGCCCGCAGGGTTCCTACGAGCAGTACTTC. Translating gives CASSPQGSYEQYF. The full variable domain, rest sourced from reference TRBV5-1 and TRBJ2-7, is KAGVTQTPRYLIKTRGQQVTLSCSPISGHRSVSWYQQTPGQGLQFLFEYFSETQRNKGNFPGRFSGRQFSNSRSEMNVSTLELGDSALYLCASSPQGSYEQYFGPGTRLTVT.

This clone was counted a few times. The chain employs TRBV28 and TRBJ1-1; D unresolved. V lost 6 bases and J 2 bases, leaving 13 bases between the germline ends. Germline lookup yields CDR1 MDHEN and CDR2 SYDVKM. CDR3 size: 14 residues. DNA for the CDR3: TGTGCCAGCAGCCCCGGTGACATCAACACTGAAGCTTTCTTT. This gives the protein CASSPGDINTEAFF.

V and J are TRBV6-6 and TRBJ1-2, with D uncertain. This CDR3 is 15 amino acids long. Germline V CDR1 and CDR2: MNHNY, SVGAGI (reference sequence). The V gene lost 5 bases and the J gene lost 6 bases, with 19 bases spanning the gap. Written as DNA, the CDR3 is TGTGCCAGCAGTCCTTCATCGGTGCTCGGGGATGGCTACACCTTC. It codes for CASSPSSVLGDGYTF.

This clone showed up just a few times. This sequence joins TRBV29-1 and TRBJ1-2; 8 bases agree with TRBD1. The germline gives CDR1 SQVTM, CDR2 ANQGSEA. With 4 bases clipped from V and 5 bases from J, the junction kept 3 bases outside the gene matches. The CDR3 totals 12 residues. CDR3 sequence reads: CSVGQGNYGYTF. The DNA for the CDR3 is TGCAGCGTTGGACAGGGGAATTATGGCTACACCTTC.

This clone showed up many times. V gene TRBV7-2 combines with J gene TRBJ2-5; D gene uncertain. V was cut by 5 bases and J by 5 bases, with 9 bases left in between. The CDR3 is 12 amino acids. CDR1 and CDR2 from the germline V gene are SGHTA and FQGNSA. The CDR3 protein is CASSGAWETQYF. The CDR3, as DNA: TGTGCCAGCAGCGGTGCGTGGGAGACCCAGTACTTC.

This clone has just a few counts. The gene calls are TRBV27 and TRBJ2-5; 7 nucleotides line up with TRBD1. V lost 0 bases and J lost 5; bases outside the gene matches: 6. The CDR3 is 15 residues long. The germline V gene has CDR1 MNHEY and CDR2 SMNVEV (reference sequence). CDR3 bases: TGTGCCAGCAGTTTATCAGGACAGGCCCCCGAGACCCAGTACTTC. Protein: CASSLSGQAPETQYF.

This clone has more than one count but fewer than ten. This chain joins TRBV27 and TRBJ2-7, with 8 bases identical to TRBD1. This CDR3 has 14 amino acids. Germline values: CDR1 MNHEY, CDR2 SMNVEV (reference sequence). V lost 5 bases, J lost 4 bases, and 7 bases stayed unmatched. The CDR3 sequence is CASSKDRDGYEQYF. The DNA for the CDR3 is TGTGCCAGCAGTAAGGACAGGGACGGATACGAGCAGTACTTC.

This clone occurred a few times. The CDR3 nucleotides are TGCGCCAGCAGCTGGGGGACAGGGGCTTCCCTCTCTTCCTACGAGCAGTACTTC. Its protein is CASSWGTGASLSSYEQYF. The V gene is TRBV5-1, the J gene TRBJ2-7; 10 bases match TRBD1. Germline V lookup: CDR1 SGHRS, CDR2 YFSETQ. The CDR3 sequence is 18 residues long. Germline trimming cut 3 bases from V and 1 base from J; bases unmatched to any gene: 13. Complete variable domain (other parts from reference TRBV5-1 and TRBJ2-7): KAGVTQTPRYLIKTRGQQVTLSCSPISGHRSVSWYQQTPGQGLQFLFEYFSETQRNKGNFPGRFSGRQFSNSRSEMNVSTLELGDSALYLCASSWGTGASLSSYEQYFGPGTRLTVT.

This clone was observed a handful of times. The DNA of the CDR3 is TGTGCCAGCAGCTTATCAGGGCTAGCGGGAGTGTGGGGAGATACGCAGTATTTT. This gives the protein CASSLSGLAGVWGDTQYF. This sequence joins TRBV11-2 and TRBJ2-3, with 10 positions matching TRBD2. Germline lookup yields CDR1 SGHAT and CDR2 FQNNGV. The CDR3 extends over 18 amino acids. Losses at the gene ends were 2 bases for V and 5 bases for J; bases not matched to a gene: 13.

This rearrangement joins TRBV28 to TRBJ2-1, with 9 bases identical to TRBD1. With V trimmed by 5 bases and J by 4 bases, 9 bases remained unmatched. Germline assignment: CDR1 MDHEN and CDR2 SYDVKM. The CDR3 consists of 16 residues. The CDR3 is CASSLISGTGYNEQFF. CDR3 nucleotides: TGTGCCAGCAGTCTGATATCAGGGACAGGGTACAATGAGCAGTTCTTC.

This clone was seen a few times. V usage is TRBV7-6 and J usage is TRBJ2-1; 11 bases are a match to TRBD2. Germline V lookup: CDR1 SGHVS, CDR2 FNYEAQ. V dropped 5 bases and J dropped 0; count of bases not matched to a gene: 3. This CDR3 has 16 residues. CDR3 sequence (DNA): TGTGCCAGCAGCATTACTAGCGGGAGCTCCTACAATGAGCAGTTCTTC. It specifies CASSITSGSSYNEQFF. The full variable domain, in which reference TRBV7-6 and TRBJ2-1 provide the parts outside the CDR3, is GAGVSQSPRYKVTKRGQDVALRCDPISGHVSLYWYRQALGQGPEFLTYFNYEAQQDKSGLPNDRFSAERPEGSISTLTIQRTEQRDSAMYRCASSITSGSSYNEQFFGPGTRLTVL.

The chain links TRBV27 to TRBJ2-7; TRBD1 is a possible D gene (5 bases). V was trimmed by 7 bases and J by 2 bases, leaving 15 bases between them. The germline V gene has CDR1 MNHEY and CDR2 SMNVEV (reference sequence). The CDR3 runs to 14 residues. CDR3 sequence: CASKGEYRAYEQYF. The DNA of the CDR3 is TGTGCCAGCAAAGGGGAATATCGGGCCTACGAGCAGTACTTC.

The chain carries TRBV9 and TRBJ2-7; 8 positions match TRBD1. CDR1 is SGDLS, CDR2 YYNGEE, per germline. The CDR3 has 15 residues. Germline trimming cut 0 bases from V and 1 base from J; bases unmatched to any gene: 3. CDR3 region: CASSVGGQVSYEQYF. CDR3 bases: TGTGCCAGCAGCGTAGGGGGACAGGTTTCCTACGAGCAGTACTTC.

This clone appeared a few times. In nucleotides, the CDR3 is TGTGCCAGCAGCTTGCCGACTAGGCCAGAGACCCAGTACTTC. Its protein is CASSLPTRPETQYF. The chain has TRBV5-4 and TRBJ2-5, with D possibly being TRBD2 (6 bases). V was cut by 1 base and J by 4 bases, with 11 bases left in between. Germline CDR1 SGHNT, CDR2 YYREEE (reference sequence). CDR3 length: 14 amino acids.

This clone was recorded at least ten times. The V call is TRBV4-3, the J call TRBJ2-3, with 8 bases that match TRBD2. The germline V gene encodes CDR1 LGHNA and CDR2 YSLEER. CDR3 length equals 16 residues. V trimming: 1 base; J trimming: 6 bases; junction bases outside the gene matches: 9. CDR3 amino acids: CASSQGGGLAADTQYF. The DNA for the CDR3 is TGCGCCAGCAGCCAAGGGGGCGGACTAGCCGCGGATACGCAGTATTTT.

The J gene is TRBJ2-6, the V gene TRBV27; D not certain. The V and J ends lost 3 bases and 0 bases respectively, with 3 bases between them. CDR1 and CDR2 (germline): MNHEY, SMNVEV (reference sequence). The CDR3 sequence is 14 residues long. The CDR3 DNA sequence: TGTGCCAGCAGTTTCAGCTCTGGGGCCAACGTCCTGACTTTC. Translating gives CASSFSSGANVLTF.

The genes are TRBV4-3 and TRBJ2-3, with D maybe TRBD2 (5 bases). The CDR3 totals 12 residues. Deletions cut 8 bases from V and 4 bases from J, with 10 bases between. Germline CDR1 is LGHNA and CDR2 is YSLEER. CDR3 bases: TGCGCCAGCGGGAGCCGGGCAGATACGCAGTATTTT. This sequence encodes CASGSRADTQYF.

V is TRBV5-1 and J is TRBJ2-5, with TRBD2 as a possible D gene (6 bases). Trimming took 4 bases from V and 2 from J, leaving 12 bases between them. This CDR3 spans 14 amino acids. CDR1 SGHRS and CDR2 YFSETQ come from the germline V gene. In DNA, the CDR3 is TGCGCCAGCAGCGAAGGGACTCCACAAGAGACCCAGTACTTC. This sequence encodes CASSEGTPQETQYF. Variable domain in full (rest from reference TRBV5-1 and TRBJ2-5): KAGVTQTPRYLIKTRGQQVTLSCSPISGHRSVSWYQQTPGQGLQFLFEYFSETQRNKGNFPGRFSGRQFSNSRSEMNVSTLELGDSALYLCASSEGTPQETQYFGPGTRLLVL.

The chain couples TRBV28 to TRBJ2-3; the match to TRBD1 covers 7 bases. The CDR3 consists of 16 residues. Germline CDR1 and CDR2: MDHEN and SYDVKM. Trimming cost V 5 bases and J 7 bases; bases outside gene matches: 15. The CDR3 here is CASSPHRDSMAYTQYF. The DNA of the CDR3 is TGTGCCAGCAGTCCCCACCGGGACAGCATGGCCTATACGCAGTATTTT.

This clone turned up a few times. This chain links TRBV11-3 with TRBJ1-4, with D hard to call. CDR1 and CDR2 from the germline V gene are SGHNT and YENEEA. Trimming removed 5 bases from V and 7 bases from J, with 26 bases in between. The CDR3 is made up of 18 amino acids. CDR3 in DNA: TGTGCCAGCAGCCACTCGACATTCTGGCGTTGGTGTGGTGAAAAACTGTTTTTT. Translated, it gives CASSHSTFWRWCGEKLFF.

In its sample, this clone was seen a few times. Here the CDR3 reads CASSSRRGASGNTIYF. The CDR3 DNA sequence: TGTGCCAGCAGCTCCCGAAGAGGAGCTTCTGGAAACACCATATATTTT. The V call is TRBV7-9, the J call TRBJ1-3; D is undetermined. The CDR3 spans 16 residues. The germline CDR1 and CDR2 sequences are SEHNR and FQNEAQ (reference sequence). Trimming stripped 4 bases from V and 1 base from J, with 14 bases between.

This clone was seen a handful of times. The chain combines TRBV7-9 with TRBJ2-7; D not resolved. The CDR3 loop spans 14 amino acids. The V end was cut by 7 bases, the J end by 1 base, with 14 bases between. Germline V CDR1 and CDR2: SEHNR, FQNEAQ (reference sequence). The CDR3 DNA sequence: TGTGCCAGCATCCAAGGCCACAGTTCCTACGAGCAGTACTTC. Translation: CASIQGHSSYEQYF.

This chain uses TRBV28 with TRBJ2-1; 12 bases map to TRBD2. V lost 2 bases, J lost 10 bases, and 3 bases stayed unmatched. In germline, CDR1 is MDHEN, CDR2 SYDVKM. The CDR3 extends over 14 amino acids. The CDR3 DNA is TGTGCCAGCAGTTTAGCTAGCGGGAGGGAAGAGCAGTTCTTC. It specifies CASSLASGREEQFF.

J is TRBJ2-6 and V is TRBV19; tentative D call: TRBD2 (5 bases). The CDR3 consists of 15 residues. V lost 5 bases and J lost 3, with 11 bases in between. Per the germline V gene, CDR1 is LNHDA and CDR2 is SQIVND (reference sequence). The CDR3 protein is CASSGFGVGANVLTF. The CDR3 coding sequence is TGTGCCAGTAGTGGATTCGGGGTTGGGGCCAACGTCCTGACTTTC.

The chain uses TRBV18 and TRBJ2-7, with D possibly matching TRBD2 (5 bases). This CDR3 spans 17 amino acids. The ends were cut back, 1 base at V and 1 base at J, with 17 bases in the middle. Germline CDR1 is KGHSH and CDR2 is LQKENI. The CDR3 coding sequence is TGTGCCAGCTCACCACTTCAAGTGTCCGGCGGGTCCTACGAGCAGTACTTC. Translated: CASSPLQVSGGSYEQYF.

The rearrangement uses TRBV6-4 and TRBJ2-3; 7 nucleotides agree with TRBD1. V shed 6 bases, J shed 1 base, and the junction held 4 bases outside the gene matches. Germline CDR1 is MRHNA and CDR2 is SNTAGT. The CDR3 is 14 amino acids. The CDR3 protein is CASSVGQRTDTQYF. DNA of the CDR3: TGTGCCAGCAGCGTGGGACAGCGCACAGATACGCAGTATTTT.